Each of the 9 T cell receptor beta chains below was sequenced from the same sample in a study of neoadjuvant anti-PD-1 for oral cavity cancer. Sequencing was performed with immunoSEQ multiplex PCR; in TCRdb, only in-frame clones are kept and a portion is missing. There are over 10,000 clones in the sample; about three fifths occur only once, and roughly 2% lies in the top ten. The material sequenced was PBMCs, taken before nivolumab (anti-PD-1) treatment. Receptors were obtained from a person aged 40 to 85 with oral cavity squamous cell carcinoma.

The CDR3 loop reads CASSPGGSGNEQYF. DNA for the CDR3: TGTGCCAGCAGCCCGGGGGGGAGCGGGAACGAGCAGTACTTC. This chain links TRBV14 with TRBJ2-7; 8 positions match TRBD2. The germline gives CDR1 SGHDN, CDR2 FVKESK. The CDR3 length is 14 residues. J was trimmed by 5 bases and V by 4 bases; bases with no gene match: 7. Full variable domain (missing parts from reference TRBV14 and TRBJ2-7): EAGVTQFPSHSVIEKGQTVTLRCDPISGHDNLYWYRRVMGKEIKFLLHFVKESKQDESGMPNNRFLAERTGGTYSTLKVQPAELEDSGVYFCASSPGGSGNEQYFGPGTRLTVT.

For the CDR3, the DNA is TGTGCCAGCAGTTTCACTGCCTACACTGAAGCTTTCTTT. It is translated as CASSFTAYTEAFF. This chain joins TRBV27 and TRBJ1-1, with D unclear. The CDR3 totals 13 residues. V was pared by 3 bases and J by 3 bases, with 8 bases between. Per germline, CDR1 MNHEY and CDR2 SMNVEV (reference sequence).

This clone appeared a few times. The V and J genes are TRBV7-7 and TRBJ2-3, with 9 bases identical to TRBD1. The CDR3 totals 15 residues. Per germline, CDR1 SSHAT and CDR2 FNYEAQ (reference sequence). J gave up 2 bases and V 3 bases, and 3 bases lay outside the gene matches. The CDR3 sequence is CASSLGQGITDTQYF. The CDR3 nucleotides read TGTGCCAGCAGCTTGGGACAGGGTATCACAGATACGCAGTATTTT. Using reference TRBV7-7 and TRBJ2-3 for the parts outside the CDR3, the full variable domain is GAGVSQSPRYKVTKRGQDVTLRCDPISSHATLYWYQQALGQGPEFLTYFNYEAQPDKSGLPSDRFSAERPEGSISTLTIQRTEQRDSAMYRCASSLGQGITDTQYFGPGTRLTVL.

The chain recombines TRBV29-1 with TRBJ1-2; D is perhaps TRBD1 (5 bases). Germline V gene sequence: CDR1 SQVTM, CDR2 ANQGSEA. The V end was cut by 1 base, the J end by 4 bases, with 10 bases between. CDR3 length equals 13 residues. Here the CDR3 reads CSVEVGDFYGYTF. In DNA form, the CDR3 reads TGCAGCGTTGAAGTTGGGGACTTCTATGGCTACACCTTC.

The chain uses TRBV5-5 and TRBJ2-2; D unclear. The germline CDR1 and CDR2 sequences are SGHKS and YYEKEE (reference sequence). Trimming stripped 2 bases from V and 1 base from J, with 9 bases between. The CDR3 consists of 15 residues. In DNA, the CDR3 is TGTGCCAGCAGCTTTCTAAGGGTGAACACCGGGGAGCTGTTTTTT. Translation: CASSFLRVNTGELFF. Combining the CDR3 with reference TRBV5-5 and TRBJ2-2 gives the whole variable domain DAGVTQSPTHLIKTRGQQVTLRCSPISGHKSVSWYQQVLGQGPQFIFQYYEKEERGRGNFPDRFSARQFPNYSSELNVNALLLGDSALYLCASSFLRVNTGELFFGEGSRLTVL.

This clone turned up a few times. The V gene is TRBV14, the J gene TRBJ2-2; the match to TRBD2 covers 10 bases. V shed 4 bases, J shed 4 bases, and the junction held 3 bases outside the gene matches. The V gene's germline CDR1 is SGHDN and CDR2 FVKESK. The CDR3 spans 15 residues. DNA for the CDR3: TGTGCCAGCAGCCTTAGCGGGGGGTCCACCGGGGAGCTGTTTTTT. Translating gives CASSLSGGSTGELFF. Combining the CDR3 with reference TRBV14 and TRBJ2-2 gives the whole variable domain EAGVTQFPSHSVIEKGQTVTLRCDPISGHDNLYWYRRVMGKEIKFLLHFVKESKQDESGMPNNRFLAERTGGTYSTLKVQPAELEDSGVYFCASSLSGGSTGELFFGEGSRLTVL.

The chain employs TRBV15 and TRBJ2-7; 7 positions agree with TRBD1. Per germline, CDR1 LNHNV and CDR2 YYDKDF (reference sequence). Trimming removed 8 bases from V and 0 bases from J; junction bases left unmatched: 7. The CDR3 is 14 amino acids. Here the CDR3 reads CATSSGGNSYEQYF. The CDR3 region has the DNA TGTGCCACCTCCTCAGGGGGAAACTCCTACGAGCAGTACTTC.

The chain has TRBV6-1 and TRBJ1-1; D unresolved. The CDR3 runs 11 residues. Per germline, CDR1 MNHNS and CDR2 SASEGT. Trimming cost V 7 bases and J 4 bases, with 7 bases left between them. CDR3 nucleotides: TGTGCCAGCATTAAATCCACTGAAGCTTTCTTT. Amino acids: CASIKSTEAFF.

The chain couples TRBV7-2 to TRBJ2-2; TRBD2 aligns across 8 bases. This CDR3 is 16 amino acids long. Per the germline V gene, CDR1 is SGHTA and CDR2 is FQGNSA. The V and J ends lost 4 bases and 2 bases, in that order; junction bases with no gene match: 6. The CDR3 spells CASSSRGGANTGELFF. In nucleotides, the CDR3 is TGTGCCAGCAGCTCCCGGGGGGGCGCCAACACCGGGGAGCTGTTTTTT.